This TCR beta chain was captured in a study of spatial heterogeneity in lung cancer. Study-level findings and limits: The study found ubiquitous expanded tumor TCRs in blood more at resection than follow-up.

All TCR cDNA molecules were individually tagged with a unique molecular identifier. TCRdb reprocessed the 5' RACE reads via MiXCR and lists one record per CDR3 protein. The table shows 13,000 to 15,000 distinct CDR3 sequences, with around 10% occurring only once. This clonotype was observed many times. Antigen specificity is unknown. The time point was: sample taken at primary tumor resection. The input material, whole RNA from tumor, nontumor lung or frozen PBMC, was sequenced unsorted. The CDR3 is made up of 12 amino acids. CDR1 and CDR2 (germline): DFQATT, SNEGSKA (reference sequence). The germline V and J ends were trimmed by 5 bases and 1 base, with 8 bases remaining between them.

The sequences come from PBMCs, collected at surgery. This sequence joins TRBV20-1 and TRBJ1-1; D not resolved. This clonotype was sampled from a male donor with early-stage non-small cell lung cancer. The CDR3 sequence is CSARVGNTEAFF. CDR3 in DNA: TGCAGTGCTCGCGTCGGGAACACTGAAGCTTTCTTT.